This TCR beta chain was documented in a study of blood T cell repertoires in COVID-19. At the level of the study: The origin of the acute and convalescent COVID-19 samples was the United States, Italy and Spain. The analysed material was cDNA or gDNA that came from T cells, B-cell-depleted T cells, or PBMCs.

Authors' analysis steps: Estimates of nucleated cell counts were drawn from the amplification of reference gene primers. Method: immunoSEQ multiplex PCR; TCRdb's copy keeps in-frame clones and lacks some. D and trimming come from the DNA, and the V and J calls and clone size come from that table. Among 230,000 or so clones, over 75% were seen once, and the ten largest hold 4.5% to 5.5%. This CDR3 comprises 15 residues. Germline V CDR1 and CDR2: SEHNR, FQNEAQ (reference sequence). Trimming at V came to 1 base and at J to 9 bases, leaving 10 bases not matched to a gene. Material: peripheral blood. This sequence originates from a human donor in a cohort sampled during active COVID-19. The chain employs TRBV7-9 and TRBJ2-7; 9 bases agree with TRBD1. DNA for the CDR3: TGTGCCAGCAGCTTAGGGGGACAGGGTGTGAATCGGCAGTACTTC. Translation gives CASSLGGQGVNRQYF.